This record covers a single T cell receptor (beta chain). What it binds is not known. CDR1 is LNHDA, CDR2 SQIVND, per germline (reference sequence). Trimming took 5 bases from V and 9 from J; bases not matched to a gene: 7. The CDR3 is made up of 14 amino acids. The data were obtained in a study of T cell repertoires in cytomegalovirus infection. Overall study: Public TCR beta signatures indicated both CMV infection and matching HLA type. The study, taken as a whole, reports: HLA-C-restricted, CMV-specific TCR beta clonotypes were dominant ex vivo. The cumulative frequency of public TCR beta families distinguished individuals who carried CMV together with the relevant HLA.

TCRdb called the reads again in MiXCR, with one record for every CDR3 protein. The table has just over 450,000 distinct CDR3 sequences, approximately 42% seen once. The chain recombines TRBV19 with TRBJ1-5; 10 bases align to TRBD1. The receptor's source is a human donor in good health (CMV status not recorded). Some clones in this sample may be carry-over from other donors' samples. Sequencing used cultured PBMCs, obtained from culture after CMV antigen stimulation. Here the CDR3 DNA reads TGTGCCAGTAGTTTCGGACAGGGGGACTGGCCCCAGCATTTT. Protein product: CASSFGQGDWPQHF.